What follows is one TCR beta chain and its context. The antigen is unknown. From the germline J gene comes the end of the CDR3, since the read stops 3 residues before it. TCRdb's table, derived via immunoSEQ multiplex PCR, lists solely in-frame clones and lacks some. This listing includes under 55,000 clones. The sample is drawn from a study of Tregs in tolerant kidney transplant recipients. Whole-study context: The nonmyeloablative bone marrow transplants came from related graft donors, with transient mixed chimerism.

General study points: Validation in larger populations is needed because few patients were studied. For some patients, primers changed over time, blocking nucleotide-level comparison.

This CDR3 is built from 15 residues. Germline CDR1 reads DFQATT; CDR2 reads SNEGSKA (reference sequence). The ends were cut back, 8 bases at V and 2 bases at J, with 20 bases in the middle. Unstimulated regulatory T cells (CD4+CD25+CD127-), CD4+CD25- non-regulatory cells, CD4 and CD8 cells were FACS-sorted from thawed PBMCs. This material consisted of CD4+ T cells from blood, taken before the transplant. The gene calls are TRBV20-1 and TRBJ2-3; D ambiguous. This TCR was sampled from a human donor who received a combined kidney and bone marrow transplant. The CDR3 DNA, read in part, is TGCAGTTCGCAGCGCCTGACGACCTTCACAGATACG. Translating gives CSSQRLTTFTDT. The complete CDR3 sequence is CSSQRLTTFTDTQYF.